This T cell receptor (beta chain) was sequenced during a study of blood T cell repertoires in COVID-19. At the level of the study: Samples representing acute and convalescent COVID-19 were sourced from the United States, Italy and Spain. Sample material is recorded as cDNA or gDNA derived from T cells, B-cell-depleted T cells, or PBMCs.

V lost 3 bases and J 7 bases, leaving 15 bases between the germline ends. Germline V CDR1 and CDR2: LNHNV, YYDKDF (reference sequence). This CDR3 spans 14 amino acids. Authors' methods: Using reference gene primer amplification, nucleated cell counts were estimated. The repertoire was sequenced with immunoSEQ multiplex PCR; TCRdb's copy has only in-frame clones and lacks some. That table gives V, J and clone size, and the DNA gave D and trimming. The table records 160,000 or so clones, roughly 82% of them present only once. Sample: peripheral blood. This receptor was identified in a woman in her seventies with acute or convalescent COVID-19. The chain joins TRBV15 to TRBJ1-1; D unclear. The CDR3 region has the DNA TGTGCCACCAGCAGGATGACGTCCGAGGGTGAAGCTTTCTTT. It codes for CATSRMTSEGEAFF.